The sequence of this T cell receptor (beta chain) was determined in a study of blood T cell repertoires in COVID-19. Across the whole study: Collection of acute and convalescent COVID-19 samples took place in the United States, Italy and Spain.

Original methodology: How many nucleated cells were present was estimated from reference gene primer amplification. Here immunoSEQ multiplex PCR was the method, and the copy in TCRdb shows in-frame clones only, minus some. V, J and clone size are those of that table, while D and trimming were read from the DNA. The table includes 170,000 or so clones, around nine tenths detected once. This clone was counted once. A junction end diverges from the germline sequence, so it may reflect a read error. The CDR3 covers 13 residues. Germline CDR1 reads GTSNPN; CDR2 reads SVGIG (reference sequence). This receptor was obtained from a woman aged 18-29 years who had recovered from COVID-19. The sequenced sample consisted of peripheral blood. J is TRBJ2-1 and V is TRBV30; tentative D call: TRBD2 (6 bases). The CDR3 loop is CAWSVGLTNERFF. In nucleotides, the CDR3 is TGTGCCTGGAGTGTGGGACTGACCAATGAGCGGTTCTTC.